Listed below are T cell receptor beta chains from one sample, sequenced in a study of monozygotic twins with inflammatory bowel disease. With the 5' RACE reads reprocessed, TCRdb shows one record per CDR3 protein and no DNA. The sample includes around 210,000 distinct CDR3 sequences. The material sequenced was blood. All receptors derive from a human donor with ulcerative colitis or Crohn's disease, or a healthy co-twin of an affected twin (not recorded which). Each CDR3 is given with its conserved first and last residue.

j_gene: TRBJ2-1
v_gene: TRBV11-3
CDR3aa: CASSPSGFSYNEQFF

j_gene: TRBJ2-2
v_gene: TRBV4-2
CDR3aa: CASSQAPSPGELLF

j_gene: TRBJ2-2
v_gene: TRBV5-5
CDR3aa: CASSPGWASGELFF

j_gene: TRBJ2-7
v_gene: TRBV2
CDR3aa: CASSGPATYEQYF

j_gene: TRBJ2-1
v_gene: TRBV3-1
CDR3aa: CASSQLPNHYNEQFF

j_gene: TRBJ1-4
v_gene: TRBV7-2
CDR3aa: CASSLEGRGRVGKLFF

j_gene: TRBJ2-3
v_gene: TRBV5-8
CDR3aa: CASTLTGFFTDTQYF

j_gene: TRBJ1-4
v_gene: TRBV2
CDR3aa: CASSEDRGVTNEKLFF

j_gene: TRBJ2-6
v_gene: TRBV12-3/TRBV12-4
CDR3aa: CASSPSGSGANVLTF

j_gene: TRBJ1-1
v_gene: TRBV7-2
CDR3aa: CASSYKGSADTEAFF

j_gene: TRBJ2-4
v_gene: TRBV4-1
CDR3aa: CASSQDRAGSNIQYF

j_gene: TRBJ1-1
v_gene: TRBV5-1
CDR3aa: CASSLNQPGVNTEAFF

j_gene: TRBJ2-3
v_gene: TRBV4-2
CDR3aa: CASSDGGAIDARDTQYF

j_gene: TRBJ2-2
v_gene: TRBV7-9
CDR3aa: CASSFLRATYVGELFF

j_gene: TRBJ1-2
v_gene: TRBV20-1
CDR3aa: CSATATVNYGYTF

j_gene: TRBJ2-7
v_gene: TRBV7-9
CDR3aa: CASSSLAVSSYEQYF

j_gene: TRBJ1-2
v_gene: TRBV12-3/TRBV12-4
CDR3aa: CASTLQENYGYTF

j_gene: TRBJ2-7
v_gene: TRBV29-1
CDR3aa: CSVTIGLRIGQYF

j_gene: TRBJ2-5
v_gene: TRBV6-5
CDR3aa: CASTRNFQETQYF

j_gene: TRBJ2-5
v_gene: TRBV20-1
CDR3aa: CSVPGTSGGVLETQYF

j_gene: TRBJ2-2
v_gene: TRBV30
CDR3aa: CAWSLMGRVNGELFF

j_gene: TRBJ2-3
v_gene: TRBV27
CDR3aa: CASPGTSEMDTQYF

j_gene: TRBJ2-1
v_gene: TRBV12-3/TRBV12-4
CDR3aa: CASRTTSGLYNEQFF

j_gene: TRBJ2-3
v_gene: TRBV7-9
CDR3aa: CASSSEGQGTDTQYF

j_gene: TRBJ1-5
v_gene: TRBV12-5
CDR3aa: CASGLIHWTGKGYSNQPQHF

j_gene: TRBJ2-3
v_gene: TRBV20-1
CDR3aa: CSSRQVLEDTQYF

j_gene: TRBJ1-5
v_gene: TRBV3-1
CDR3aa: CASSRGTVNQPQHF

j_gene: TRBJ2-1
v_gene: TRBV10-3
CDR3aa: CAISDTSYNEQFF

j_gene: TRBJ1-2
v_gene: TRBV6-5
CDR3aa: CASSVQGNYGYTF

j_gene: TRBJ2-1
v_gene: TRBV12-3/TRBV12-4
CDR3aa: CASSDTGAPYNEQFF

j_gene: TRBJ2-2
v_gene: TRBV10-3
CDR3aa: CAIRGTGELFF

j_gene: TRBJ2-6
v_gene: TRBV7-6
CDR3aa: CASSPKPGSFTYSGANVLTF

j_gene: TRBJ2-2
v_gene: TRBV9
CDR3aa: CASSLRYTGELFF

j_gene: TRBJ2-7
v_gene: TRBV20-1
CDR3aa: CSAPDRASYEQYF

j_gene: TRBJ1-5
v_gene: TRBV30
CDR3aa: CAWSGQLSNQPQHF

j_gene: TRBJ1-5
v_gene: TRBV6-1
CDR3aa: CASSRTGTGANQPQHF

j_gene: TRBJ1-2
v_gene: TRBV30
CDR3aa: CAWSSGQGYGYTF

j_gene: TRBJ1-2
v_gene: TRBV7-9
CDR3aa: CASSDGTHYGYTF

j_gene: TRBJ1-5
v_gene: TRBV5-1
CDR3aa: CASSPSGGPNQPQHF

j_gene: TRBJ2-5
v_gene: TRBV3-1
CDR3aa: CASSQEVYGETQYF